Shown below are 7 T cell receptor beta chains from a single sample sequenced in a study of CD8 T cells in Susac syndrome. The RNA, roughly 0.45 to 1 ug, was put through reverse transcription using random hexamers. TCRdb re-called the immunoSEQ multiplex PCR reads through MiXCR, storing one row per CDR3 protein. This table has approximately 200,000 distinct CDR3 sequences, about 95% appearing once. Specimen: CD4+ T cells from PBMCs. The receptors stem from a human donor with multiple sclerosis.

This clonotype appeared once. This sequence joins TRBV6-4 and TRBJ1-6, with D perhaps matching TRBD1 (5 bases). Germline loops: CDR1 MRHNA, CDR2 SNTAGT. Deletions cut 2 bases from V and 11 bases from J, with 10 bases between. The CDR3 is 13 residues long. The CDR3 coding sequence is TGTGCCAGCAGTGACGGTCGGGGGACACCCCTCCACTTT. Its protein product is CASSDGRGTPLHF.

The CDR3 bases are TGTGCCAGCAGCCACGGACTAGCGGGGGGCATCAAGCAGTACTTC. Translated, it gives CASSHGLAGGIKQYF. The V and J genes are TRBV3-1 and TRBJ2-7; the match to TRBD2 covers 14 bases. The V gene end was trimmed by 3 bases and the J gene end by 8 bases; junction bases not matched to a gene: 6. CDR3 length: 15 residues. The germline gives CDR1 LGHDT, CDR2 YNNKEL (reference sequence).

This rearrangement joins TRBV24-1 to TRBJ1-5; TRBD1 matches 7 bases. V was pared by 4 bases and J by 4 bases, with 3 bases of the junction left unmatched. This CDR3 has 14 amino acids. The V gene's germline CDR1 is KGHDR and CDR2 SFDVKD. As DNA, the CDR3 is TGTGCCACCAGTGAGGGGACAGAGAATCAGCCCCAGCATTTT. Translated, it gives CATSEGTENQPQHF.

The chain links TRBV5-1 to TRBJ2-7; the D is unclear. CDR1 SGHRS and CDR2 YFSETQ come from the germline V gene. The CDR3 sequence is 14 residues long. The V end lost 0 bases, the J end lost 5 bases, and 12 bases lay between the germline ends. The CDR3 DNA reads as TGCGCCAGCAGCTTGGGGACCCCAACCCACGAGCAGTACTTC. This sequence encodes CASSLGTPTHEQYF.

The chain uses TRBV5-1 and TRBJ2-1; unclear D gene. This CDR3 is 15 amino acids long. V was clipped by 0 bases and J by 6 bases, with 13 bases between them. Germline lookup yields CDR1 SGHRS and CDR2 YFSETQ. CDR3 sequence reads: CASSLVLRTGNEQFF. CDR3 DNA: TGCGCCAGCAGCTTGGTCTTAAGAACGGGCAATGAGCAGTTCTTC.

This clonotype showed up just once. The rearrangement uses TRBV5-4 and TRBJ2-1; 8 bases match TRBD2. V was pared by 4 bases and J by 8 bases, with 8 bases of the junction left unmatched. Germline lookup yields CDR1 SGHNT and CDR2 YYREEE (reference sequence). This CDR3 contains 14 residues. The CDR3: CASSPGTRLDEQFF. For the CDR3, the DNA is TGTGCCAGCAGCCCAGGGACTAGACTGGATGAGCAGTTCTTC. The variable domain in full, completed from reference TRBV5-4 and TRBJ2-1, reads ETGVTQSPTHLIKTRGQQVTLRCSSQSGHNTVSWYQQALGQGPQFIFQYYREEENGRGNFPPRFSGLQFPNYSSELNVNALELDDSALYLCASSPGTRLDEQFFGPGTRLTVL.

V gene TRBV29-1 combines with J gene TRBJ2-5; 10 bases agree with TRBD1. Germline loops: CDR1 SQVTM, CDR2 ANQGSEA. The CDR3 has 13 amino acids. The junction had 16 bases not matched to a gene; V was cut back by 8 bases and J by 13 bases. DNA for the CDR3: TGCAGCATCTCGGACAGGGGGAACAAGAGGCCGTACTTC. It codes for CSISDRGNKRPYF.